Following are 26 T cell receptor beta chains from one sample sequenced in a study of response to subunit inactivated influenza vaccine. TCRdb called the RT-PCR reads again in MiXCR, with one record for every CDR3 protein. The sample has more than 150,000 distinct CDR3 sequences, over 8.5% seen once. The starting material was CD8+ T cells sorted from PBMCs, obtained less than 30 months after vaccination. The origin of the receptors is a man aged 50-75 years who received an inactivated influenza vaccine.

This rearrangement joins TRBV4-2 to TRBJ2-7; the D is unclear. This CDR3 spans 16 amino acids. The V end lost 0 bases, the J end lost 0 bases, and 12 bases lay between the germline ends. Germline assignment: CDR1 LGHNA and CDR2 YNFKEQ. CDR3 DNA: TGTGCCAGCAGCCAAGAAGACCGCGCGAGCTCCTACGAGCAGTACTTC. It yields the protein CASSQEDRASSYEQYF.

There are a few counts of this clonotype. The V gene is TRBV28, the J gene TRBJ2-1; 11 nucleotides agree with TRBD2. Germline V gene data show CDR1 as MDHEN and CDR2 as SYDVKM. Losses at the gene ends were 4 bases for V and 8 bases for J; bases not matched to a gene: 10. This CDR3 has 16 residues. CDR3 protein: CASSSVAGGPFDEQFF. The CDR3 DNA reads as TGTGCCAGCAGTTCGGTAGCGGGAGGGCCCTTTGATGAGCAGTTCTTC.

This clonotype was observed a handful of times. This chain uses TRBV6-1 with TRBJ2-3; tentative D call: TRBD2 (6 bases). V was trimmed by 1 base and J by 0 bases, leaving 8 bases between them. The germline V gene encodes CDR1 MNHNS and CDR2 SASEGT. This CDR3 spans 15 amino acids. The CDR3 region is CASSEDGGSTDTQYF. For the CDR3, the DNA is TGTGCCAGCAGTGAAGACGGGGGTAGCACAGATACGCAGTATTTT.

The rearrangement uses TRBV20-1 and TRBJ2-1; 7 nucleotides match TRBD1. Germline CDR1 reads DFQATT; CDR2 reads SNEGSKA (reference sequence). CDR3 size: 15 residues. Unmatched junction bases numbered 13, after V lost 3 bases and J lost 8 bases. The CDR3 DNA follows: TGCAGTGCTAGGGGCACCGGGACAGAAATTTATGAGCAGTTCTTC. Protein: CSARGTGTEIYEQFF.

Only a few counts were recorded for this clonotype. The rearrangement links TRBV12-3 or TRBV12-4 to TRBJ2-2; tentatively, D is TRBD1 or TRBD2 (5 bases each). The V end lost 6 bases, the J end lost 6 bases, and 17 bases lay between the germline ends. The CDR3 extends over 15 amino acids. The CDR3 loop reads CASRPGKGRAGELFF. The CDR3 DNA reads TGTGCCAGCAGGCCCGGGAAGGGACGAGCCGGGGAGCTGTTTTTT.

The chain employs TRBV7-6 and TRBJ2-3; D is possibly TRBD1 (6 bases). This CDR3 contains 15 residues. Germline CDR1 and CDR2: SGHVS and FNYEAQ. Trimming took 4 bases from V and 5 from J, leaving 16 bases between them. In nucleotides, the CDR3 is TGTGCCAGCAGCTCCCACAGGGTCGGTGGAGATACGCAGTATTTT. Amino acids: CASSSHRVGGDTQYF. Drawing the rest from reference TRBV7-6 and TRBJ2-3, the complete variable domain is GAGVSQSPRYKVTKRGQDVALRCDPISGHVSLYWYRQALGQGPEFLTYFNYEAQQDKSGLPNDRFSAERPEGSISTLTIQRTEQRDSAMYRCASSSHRVGGDTQYFGPGTRLTVL.

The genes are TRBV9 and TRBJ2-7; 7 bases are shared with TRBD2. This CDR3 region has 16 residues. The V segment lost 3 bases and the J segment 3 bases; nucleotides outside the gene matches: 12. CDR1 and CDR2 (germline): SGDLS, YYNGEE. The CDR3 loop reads CASSGGGVAAIYEQYF. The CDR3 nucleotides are TGTGCCAGCAGCGGGGGAGGGGTAGCGGCGATCTACGAGCAGTACTTC.

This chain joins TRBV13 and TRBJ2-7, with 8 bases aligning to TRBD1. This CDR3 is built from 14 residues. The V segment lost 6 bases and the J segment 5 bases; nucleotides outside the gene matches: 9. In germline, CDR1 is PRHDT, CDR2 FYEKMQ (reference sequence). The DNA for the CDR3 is TGTGCCAGCAGTCCGGCGGACAGGGTGGACGAGCAGTACTTC. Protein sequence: CASSPADRVDEQYF.

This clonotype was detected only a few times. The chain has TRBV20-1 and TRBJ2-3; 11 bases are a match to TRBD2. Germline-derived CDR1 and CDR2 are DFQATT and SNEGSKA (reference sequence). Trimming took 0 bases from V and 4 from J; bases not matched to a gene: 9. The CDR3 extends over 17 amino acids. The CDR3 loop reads CSARELPLAGDPDTQYF. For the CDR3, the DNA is TGCAGTGCTAGAGAACTACCACTAGCGGGAGACCCAGATACGCAGTATTTT.

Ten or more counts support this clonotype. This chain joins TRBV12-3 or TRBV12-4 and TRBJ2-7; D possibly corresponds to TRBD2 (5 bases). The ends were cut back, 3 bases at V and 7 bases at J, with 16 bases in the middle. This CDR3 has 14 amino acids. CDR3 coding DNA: TGTGCCAGCAGTTTGGACTTACTGCGCGGAGAGCAGTACTTC. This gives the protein CASSLDLLRGEQYF.

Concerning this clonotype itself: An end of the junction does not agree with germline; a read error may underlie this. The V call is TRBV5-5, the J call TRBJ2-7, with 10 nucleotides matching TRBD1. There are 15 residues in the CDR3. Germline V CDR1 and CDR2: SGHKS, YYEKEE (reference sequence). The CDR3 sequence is CASINVGTGDYEKYF. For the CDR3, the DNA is TGTGCCAGCATCAACGTGGGGACAGGGGACTACGAGAAGTACTTC.

The DNA of the CDR3 is TGTGCCAGCACGGGGGCAGGGAATGAAGCTTTCTTT. The encoded protein is CASTGAGNEAFF. V gene TRBV7-9 combines with J gene TRBJ1-1, with D perhaps matching TRBD1 (6 bases). Germline CDR1 is SEHNR and CDR2 is FQNEAQ (reference sequence). The CDR3 covers 12 residues. With 7 bases removed from V and 7 bases from J, the gap between germline ends came to 13 bases.

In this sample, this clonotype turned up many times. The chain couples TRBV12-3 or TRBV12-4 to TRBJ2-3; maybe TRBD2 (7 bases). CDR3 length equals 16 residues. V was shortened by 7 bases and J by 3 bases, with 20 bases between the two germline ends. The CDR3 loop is CASNDRGASGTDTQYF. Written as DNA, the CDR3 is TGTGCCAGCAACGATCGGGGGGCGAGTGGGACAGATACGCAGTATTTT.

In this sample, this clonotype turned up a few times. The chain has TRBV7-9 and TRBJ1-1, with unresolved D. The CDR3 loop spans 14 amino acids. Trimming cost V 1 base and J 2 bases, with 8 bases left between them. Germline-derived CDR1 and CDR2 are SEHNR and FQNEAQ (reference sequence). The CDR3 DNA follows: TGTGCCAGCAGCTTAGAGGAAGTAAACACTGAAGCTTTCTTT. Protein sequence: CASSLEEVNTEAFF.

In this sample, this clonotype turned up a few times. CDR3 in amino acids: CASSVAWASGGVADTQYF. The CDR3, as DNA: TGTGCCAGCAGCGTAGCGTGGGCTAGCGGAGGAGTCGCGGATACGCAGTATTTT. The chain employs TRBV9 and TRBJ2-3; TRBD2 matches 7 bases. CDR1 is SGDLS, CDR2 YYNGEE, per germline. The CDR3 is 18 amino acids. The trim removed 0 bases at V and 6 bases at J, leaving 16 bases unmatched.

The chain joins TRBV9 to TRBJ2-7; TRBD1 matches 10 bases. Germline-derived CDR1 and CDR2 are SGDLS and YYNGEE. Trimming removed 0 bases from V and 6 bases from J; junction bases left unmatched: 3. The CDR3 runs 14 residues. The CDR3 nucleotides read TGTGCCAGCAGCGTAGGGGACAGGGGAGGCGAGCAGTACTTC. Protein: CASSVGDRGGEQYF.

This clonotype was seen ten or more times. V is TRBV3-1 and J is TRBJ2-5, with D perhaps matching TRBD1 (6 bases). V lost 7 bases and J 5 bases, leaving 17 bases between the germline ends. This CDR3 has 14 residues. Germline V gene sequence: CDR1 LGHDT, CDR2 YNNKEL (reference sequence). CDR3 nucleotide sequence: TGTGCCAGCACCCCGGACAGTATGAGCGAGACCCAGTACTTC. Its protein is CASTPDSMSETQYF.

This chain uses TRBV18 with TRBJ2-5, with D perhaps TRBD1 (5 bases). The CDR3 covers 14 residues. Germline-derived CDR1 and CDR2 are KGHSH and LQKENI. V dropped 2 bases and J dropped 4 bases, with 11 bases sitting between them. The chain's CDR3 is CASSPRGTGETQYF. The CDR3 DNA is TGTGCCAGCTCACCAAGGGGAACGGGAGAGACCCAGTACTTC. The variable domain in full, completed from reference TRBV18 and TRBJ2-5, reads NAGVMQNPRHLVRRRGQEARLRCSPMKGHSHVYWYRQLPEEGLKFMVYLQKENIIDESGMPKERFSAEFPKEGPSILRIQQVVRGDSAAYFCASSPRGTGETQYFGPGTRLLVL.

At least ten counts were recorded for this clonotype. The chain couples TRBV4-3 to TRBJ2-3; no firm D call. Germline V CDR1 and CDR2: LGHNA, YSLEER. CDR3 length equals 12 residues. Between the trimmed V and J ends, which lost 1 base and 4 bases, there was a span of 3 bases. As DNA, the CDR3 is TGCGCCAGCAGCCAAGGATCAGATACGCAGTATTTT. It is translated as CASSQGSDTQYF.

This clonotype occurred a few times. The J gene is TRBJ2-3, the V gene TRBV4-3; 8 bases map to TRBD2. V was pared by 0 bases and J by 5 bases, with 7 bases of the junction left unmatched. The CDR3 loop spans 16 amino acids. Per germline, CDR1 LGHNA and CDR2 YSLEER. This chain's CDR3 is CASSQDFPGGKDTQYF. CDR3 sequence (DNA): TGCGCCAGCAGCCAAGATTTTCCGGGAGGGAAAGATACGCAGTATTTT.

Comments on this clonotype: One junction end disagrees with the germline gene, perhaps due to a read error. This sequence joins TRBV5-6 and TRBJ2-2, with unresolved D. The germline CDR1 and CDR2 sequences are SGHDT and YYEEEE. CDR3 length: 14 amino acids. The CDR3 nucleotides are TGTGCTAGCAGCCCTATAATGAACACCGGGGAGCTGTTTTTT. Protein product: CASSPIMNTGELFF.

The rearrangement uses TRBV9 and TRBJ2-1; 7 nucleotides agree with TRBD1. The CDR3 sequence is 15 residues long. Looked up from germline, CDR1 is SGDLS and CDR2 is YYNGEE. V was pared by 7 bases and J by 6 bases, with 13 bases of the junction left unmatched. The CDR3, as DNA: TGTGCCAGCCAAACGGGGACAGCCTATTCCAATGAGCAGTTCTTC. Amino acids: CASQTGTAYSNEQFF.

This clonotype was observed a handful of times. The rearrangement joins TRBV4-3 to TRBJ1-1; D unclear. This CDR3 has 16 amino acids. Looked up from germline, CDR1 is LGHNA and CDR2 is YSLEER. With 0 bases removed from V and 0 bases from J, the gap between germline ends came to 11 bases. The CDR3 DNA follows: TGCGCCAGCAGCCAAGATCGCGGATTGATGAACACTGAAGCTTTCTTT. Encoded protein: CASSQDRGLMNTEAFF.

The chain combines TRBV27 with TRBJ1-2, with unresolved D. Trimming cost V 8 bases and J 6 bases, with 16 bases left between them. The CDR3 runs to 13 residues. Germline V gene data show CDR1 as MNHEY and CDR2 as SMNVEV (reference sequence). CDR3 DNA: TGTGCCAGCGCAACACGGGAAAGGGATGGCTACACCTTC. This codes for CASATRERDGYTF.

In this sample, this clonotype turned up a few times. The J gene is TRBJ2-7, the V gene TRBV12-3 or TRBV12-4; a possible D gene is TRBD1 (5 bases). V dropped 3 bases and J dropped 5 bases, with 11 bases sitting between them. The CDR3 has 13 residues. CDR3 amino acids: CASSLLQGHEQYF. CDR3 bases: TGTGCCAGCAGTTTGTTGCAGGGCCACGAGCAGTACTTC.

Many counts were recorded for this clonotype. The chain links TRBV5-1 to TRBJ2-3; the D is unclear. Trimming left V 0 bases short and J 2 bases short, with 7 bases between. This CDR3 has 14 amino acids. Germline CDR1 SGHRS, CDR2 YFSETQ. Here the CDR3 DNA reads TGCGCCAGCAGCTTGGAGATAAACACAGATACGCAGTATTTT. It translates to CASSLEINTDTQYF.